This T cell receptor beta chain was sequenced during a study of cytomegalovirus exposure and HLA in healthy donors. Study findings and constraints: Only CMV serostatus was available as immune exposure information.

The length of the CDR3 is 15 residues. The ends lost 6 bases at V and 2 bases at J; junction bases unmatched: 8. Germline lookup yields CDR1 LNHDA and CDR2 SQIVND (reference sequence). There are a few counts of this clone. The antigen is unknown. PCR primers comprised 60 Vbeta and 13 Jbeta primers. Clones were read by immunoSEQ multiplex PCR, and TCRdb kept only the in-frame ones, dropping some. The table has 120,000 to 150,000 clones, 73% seen once. This sequence joins TRBV19 and TRBJ2-3, with 7 nucleotides matching TRBD1. The origin of this receptor is a woman aged 40 to 50 in good health and CMV-seronegative. Sequencing was carried out using PBMCs. Here the CDR3 DNA reads TGTGCCAGTAGCGACAGGGCCTTTCCCACAGATACGCAGTATTTT. It encodes CASSDRAFPTDTQYF.